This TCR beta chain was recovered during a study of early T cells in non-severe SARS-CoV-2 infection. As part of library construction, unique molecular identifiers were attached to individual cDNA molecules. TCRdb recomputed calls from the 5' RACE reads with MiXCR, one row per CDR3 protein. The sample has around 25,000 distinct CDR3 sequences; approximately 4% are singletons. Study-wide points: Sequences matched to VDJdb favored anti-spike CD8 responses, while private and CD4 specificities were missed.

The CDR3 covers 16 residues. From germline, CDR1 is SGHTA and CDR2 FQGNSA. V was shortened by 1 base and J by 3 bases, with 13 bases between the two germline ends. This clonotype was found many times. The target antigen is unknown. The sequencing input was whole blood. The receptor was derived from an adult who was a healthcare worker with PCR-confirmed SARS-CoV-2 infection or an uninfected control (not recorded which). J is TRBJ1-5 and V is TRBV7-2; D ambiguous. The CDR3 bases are TGTGCCAGCAGCTTAGTGTATGAGGGCCCCAATCAGCCCCAGCATTTT. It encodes CASSLVYEGPNQPQHF.